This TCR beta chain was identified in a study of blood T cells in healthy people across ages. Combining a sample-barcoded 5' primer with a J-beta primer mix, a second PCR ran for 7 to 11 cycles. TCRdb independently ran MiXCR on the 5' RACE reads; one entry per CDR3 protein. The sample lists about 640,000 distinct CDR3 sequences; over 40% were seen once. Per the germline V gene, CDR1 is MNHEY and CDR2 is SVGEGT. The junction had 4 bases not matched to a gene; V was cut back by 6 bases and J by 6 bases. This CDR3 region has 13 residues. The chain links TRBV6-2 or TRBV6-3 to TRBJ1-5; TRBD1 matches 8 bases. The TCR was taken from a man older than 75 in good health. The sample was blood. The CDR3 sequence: CASSRQGSQPQHF. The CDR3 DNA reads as TGTGCCAGCAGCAGACAGGGGAGTCAGCCCCAGCATTTT.